This T cell receptor (beta chain) came from a study of T-cell reconstitution after alpha-beta-depleted transplantation in children. TCRbeta library construction was performed incorporating unique molecular identifiers. MiXCR was run by TCRdb on the PCR reads, yielding one entry per CDR3 protein. The table shows 500,000 to 600,000 distinct CDR3 sequences, with 18% occurring only once. This TCR was sampled from a human donor who donated a stem cell graft to a child with acute lymphoblastic leukemia. The specimen was PBMCs from the stem cell graft donor, collected from the stem cell graft.

In DNA, the CDR3 is TGCAGTCCGGGCAGGGGGAAAGGGGGACAAGAGACCCAGTACTTC. As protein: CSPGRGKGGQETQYF. The chain combines TRBV20-1 with TRBJ2-5; 7 bases align to TRBD1. The V gene end was trimmed by 8 bases and the J gene end by 2 bases; junction bases not matched to a gene: 14. This CDR3 is 15 amino acids long. The germline V gene encodes CDR1 DFQATT and CDR2 SNEGSKA (reference sequence).